Described below is a single T cell receptor (beta chain) sequence and its context. The entry originates in a study of T cell repertoires in cytomegalovirus infection. This CDR3 contains 15 residues. Germline V gives CDR1 MGHRA, CDR2 YSYEKL. The germline V and J ends were trimmed by 4 bases and 1 base, with 14 bases remaining between them. TCRdb processed the reads anew with MiXCR; each CDR3 protein has one entry. Of 150,000 to 200,000 distinct CDR3 sequences listed, roughly 30% are singletons. V usage is TRBV4-1 and J usage is TRBJ2-7, with D tentatively TRBD2 (5 bases). The sequenced material came from PBMCs. This receptor was obtained from a human donor in good health (CMV status not recorded). Some clones in this sample may be carry-over from other donors' samples. CDR3 nucleotide sequence: TGCGCCAGCAGCCGAAGTGTTCTAGCTTCCTACGAGCAGTACTTC. This codes for CASSRSVLASYEQYF.